The 5 T cell receptor beta chains in this list originate from one sample, sequenced in a study of regulatory T cells in long-lasting Graves disease. Construction of the TCR beta libraries employed iRepertoire HTBI primers in conjunction with Arm-PCR of CDR3 regions. Using its own MiXCR run on the multiplex PCR reads, TCRdb lists one record per CDR3 protein. The repertoire consists of some 450,000 distinct CDR3 sequences, with less than 20% occurring once and the leading ten covering around 11%. The time point denotes: newly diagnosed GD, antithyroid drugs for less than 3 months. PBMC-derived RNA was used for the TCR library. Separately, the same data were catalogued under a study of T cells in Graves' hyperthyroidism and ophthalmopathy.

The sequencing here drew on peripheral blood mononuclear cells (PBMCs), taken at new diagnosis, from a patient treated with antithyroid drugs. The receptors were gathered from a woman in her twenties or thirties with Graves disease.

The count of this clonotype is one. A read error likely explains this, since a far larger clone differs by one base. This sequence joins TRBV11-2 and TRBJ2-1; D remains ambiguous. Germline CDR1 is SGHAT and CDR2 is FQNNGV. Trimming left V 3 bases short and J 10 bases short, with 10 bases between. The CDR3 has 12 residues. The CDR3 reads CASSFSGYEQFF. The CDR3 DNA sequence: TGTGCCAGCAGCTTCAGTGGTTACGAGCAGTTCTTC.

Comment on this clonotype: This likely traces to a read error, being one base from a far larger clone. The chain is built from TRBV5-1 and TRBJ2-5, with D possibly being TRBD2 (6 bases). CDR3 size: 15 residues. Trimming pared 4 bases from V and 11 bases from J, leaving 24 bases between. Per germline, CDR1 SGHRS and CDR2 YFSETQ. The CDR3 is CASSPSHLAYNEQYF. CDR3 nucleotide sequence: TGCGCCAGCAGCCCCTCCCATCTAGCGTACAATGAGCAGTACTTC.

This clonotype was counted only a few times. The chain employs TRBV4-1 and TRBJ1-1, with 8 bases that match TRBD1. Germline lookup yields CDR1 MGHRA and CDR2 YSYEKL. The V segment lost 4 bases and the J segment 3 bases; nucleotides outside the gene matches: 7. The CDR3 length is 15 residues. CDR3 in amino acids: CASSLMQGAYTEAFF. DNA for the CDR3: TGCGCCAGCAGCCTAATGCAGGGGGCTTACACTGAAGCTTTCTTT.

The chain links TRBV27 to TRBJ2-1; D is unresolved. In germline, CDR1 is MNHEY, CDR2 SMNVEV (reference sequence). V lost 4 bases, J lost 8 bases, and 6 bases lay in between. The CDR3 runs to 11 residues. The CDR3 DNA reads TGTGCCAGCAGTTCCGCCCATGAGCAGTTCTTC. Residues: CASSSAHEQFF.

Ten or more counts support this clonotype. The chain uses TRBV11-2 and TRBJ2-1, with 10 bases aligning to TRBD2. The CDR3 is made up of 15 amino acids. The trim removed 1 base at V and 6 bases at J, leaving 3 bases unmatched. CDR1 and CDR2 (germline): SGHAT, FQNNGV. CDR3 sequence (DNA): TGTGCCAGCAGCTTAGGGCTAGCGGGGGCCAATGAGCAGTTCTTC. Translated: CASSLGLAGANEQFF.